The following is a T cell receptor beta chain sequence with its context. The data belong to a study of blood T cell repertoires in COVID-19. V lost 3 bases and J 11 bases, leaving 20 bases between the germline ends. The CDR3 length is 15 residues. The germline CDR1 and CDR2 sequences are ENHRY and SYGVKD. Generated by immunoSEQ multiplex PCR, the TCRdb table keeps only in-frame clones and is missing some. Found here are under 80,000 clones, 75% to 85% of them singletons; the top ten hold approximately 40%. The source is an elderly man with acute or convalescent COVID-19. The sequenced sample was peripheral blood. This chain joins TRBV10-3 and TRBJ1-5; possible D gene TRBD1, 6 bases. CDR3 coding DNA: TGTGCCATCAGTGACTATACAGGGTTCCCCGGAACCCAGCATTTT. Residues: CAISDYTGFPGTQHF.